The 5 T cell receptor beta chains below were found in one sample sequenced in a study of control samples from healthy donors and cancer patients. Clones were read by immunoSEQ multiplex PCR, and TCRdb kept only the in-frame ones, dropping some. The sample consists of 74,000 or so clones, around nine tenths of them appearing once. The sample was blood. The receptor set was obtained from a man aged 45-60 years in good health.

The chain uses TRBV13 and TRBJ1-2; D is unresolved. This CDR3 comprises 15 residues. The germline CDR1 and CDR2 sequences are PRHDT and FYEKMQ (reference sequence). Trimming took 4 bases from V and 3 from J, leaving 15 bases between them. CDR3 region: CASSSPAQLDYGYTF. Written as DNA, the CDR3 is TGTGCCAGCAGCTCCCCAGCCCAGTTGGACTATGGCTACACCTTC.

The chain recombines TRBV27 with TRBJ1-5; TRBD1 aligns across 7 bases. The CDR3 sequence is 16 residues long. Germline V gives CDR1 MNHEY, CDR2 SMNVEV (reference sequence). The V segment lost 4 bases and the J segment 0 bases; nucleotides outside the gene matches: 6. The CDR3 region has the DNA TGTGCCAGCAGTTCCCGGGGACAGCTTAGCAATCAGCCCCAGCATTTT. This codes for CASSSRGQLSNQPQHF.

V and J are TRBV12-3 or TRBV12-4 and TRBJ2-7; no reliable D call. The germline V and J ends were trimmed by 8 bases and 2 bases, with 7 bases remaining between them. The CDR3 extends over 11 amino acids. CDR3 DNA: TGTGCCAGCGGAAAGACCTACGAGCAGTACTTC. Its translation is CASGKTYEQYF.

This CDR3 reads CASIGPSDTQYF. The DNA for the CDR3 is TGTGCCAGTATTGGACCGTCAGATACGCAGTATTTT. The chain combines TRBV19 with TRBJ2-3; no reliable D call. The CDR3 spans 12 residues. Trimming cost V 7 bases and J 4 bases, with 9 bases left between them. Per the germline V gene, CDR1 is LNHDA and CDR2 is SQIVND (reference sequence).

The V and J genes are TRBV19 and TRBJ2-6, with unresolved D. Germline V CDR1 and CDR2: LNHDA, SQIVND (reference sequence). V was cut by 6 bases and J by 0 bases, with 6 bases left in between. This CDR3 contains 14 residues. CDR3 nucleotide sequence: TGTGCCAGTAGCTGGAACTCTGGGGCCAACGTCCTGACTTTC. Translated: CASSWNSGANVLTF.